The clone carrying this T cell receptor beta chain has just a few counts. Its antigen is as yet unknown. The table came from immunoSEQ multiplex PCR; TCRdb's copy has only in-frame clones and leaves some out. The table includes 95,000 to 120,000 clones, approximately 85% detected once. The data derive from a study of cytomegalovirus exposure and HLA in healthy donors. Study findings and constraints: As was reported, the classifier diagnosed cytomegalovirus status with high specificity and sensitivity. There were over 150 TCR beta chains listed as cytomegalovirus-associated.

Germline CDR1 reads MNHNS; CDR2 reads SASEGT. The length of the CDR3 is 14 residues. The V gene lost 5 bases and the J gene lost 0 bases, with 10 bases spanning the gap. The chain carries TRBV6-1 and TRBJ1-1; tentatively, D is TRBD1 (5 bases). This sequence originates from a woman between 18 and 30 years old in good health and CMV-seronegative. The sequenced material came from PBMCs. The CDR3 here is CASSPQAMNTEAFF. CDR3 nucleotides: TGTGCCAGCAGTCCACAGGCGATGAACACTGAAGCTTTCTTT.